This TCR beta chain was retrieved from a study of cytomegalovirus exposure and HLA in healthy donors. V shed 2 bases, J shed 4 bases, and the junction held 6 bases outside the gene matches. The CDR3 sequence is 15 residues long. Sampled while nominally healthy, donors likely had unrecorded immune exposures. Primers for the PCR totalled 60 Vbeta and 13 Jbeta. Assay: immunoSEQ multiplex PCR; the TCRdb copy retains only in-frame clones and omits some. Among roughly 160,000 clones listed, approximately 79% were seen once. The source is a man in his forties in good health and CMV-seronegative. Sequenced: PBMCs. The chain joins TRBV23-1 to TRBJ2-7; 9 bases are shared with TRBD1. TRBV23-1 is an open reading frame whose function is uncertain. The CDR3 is CASSQLDRGAYEQYF. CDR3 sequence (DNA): TGCGCCAGCAGTCAACTTGACAGGGGGGCGTACGAGCAGTACTTC.